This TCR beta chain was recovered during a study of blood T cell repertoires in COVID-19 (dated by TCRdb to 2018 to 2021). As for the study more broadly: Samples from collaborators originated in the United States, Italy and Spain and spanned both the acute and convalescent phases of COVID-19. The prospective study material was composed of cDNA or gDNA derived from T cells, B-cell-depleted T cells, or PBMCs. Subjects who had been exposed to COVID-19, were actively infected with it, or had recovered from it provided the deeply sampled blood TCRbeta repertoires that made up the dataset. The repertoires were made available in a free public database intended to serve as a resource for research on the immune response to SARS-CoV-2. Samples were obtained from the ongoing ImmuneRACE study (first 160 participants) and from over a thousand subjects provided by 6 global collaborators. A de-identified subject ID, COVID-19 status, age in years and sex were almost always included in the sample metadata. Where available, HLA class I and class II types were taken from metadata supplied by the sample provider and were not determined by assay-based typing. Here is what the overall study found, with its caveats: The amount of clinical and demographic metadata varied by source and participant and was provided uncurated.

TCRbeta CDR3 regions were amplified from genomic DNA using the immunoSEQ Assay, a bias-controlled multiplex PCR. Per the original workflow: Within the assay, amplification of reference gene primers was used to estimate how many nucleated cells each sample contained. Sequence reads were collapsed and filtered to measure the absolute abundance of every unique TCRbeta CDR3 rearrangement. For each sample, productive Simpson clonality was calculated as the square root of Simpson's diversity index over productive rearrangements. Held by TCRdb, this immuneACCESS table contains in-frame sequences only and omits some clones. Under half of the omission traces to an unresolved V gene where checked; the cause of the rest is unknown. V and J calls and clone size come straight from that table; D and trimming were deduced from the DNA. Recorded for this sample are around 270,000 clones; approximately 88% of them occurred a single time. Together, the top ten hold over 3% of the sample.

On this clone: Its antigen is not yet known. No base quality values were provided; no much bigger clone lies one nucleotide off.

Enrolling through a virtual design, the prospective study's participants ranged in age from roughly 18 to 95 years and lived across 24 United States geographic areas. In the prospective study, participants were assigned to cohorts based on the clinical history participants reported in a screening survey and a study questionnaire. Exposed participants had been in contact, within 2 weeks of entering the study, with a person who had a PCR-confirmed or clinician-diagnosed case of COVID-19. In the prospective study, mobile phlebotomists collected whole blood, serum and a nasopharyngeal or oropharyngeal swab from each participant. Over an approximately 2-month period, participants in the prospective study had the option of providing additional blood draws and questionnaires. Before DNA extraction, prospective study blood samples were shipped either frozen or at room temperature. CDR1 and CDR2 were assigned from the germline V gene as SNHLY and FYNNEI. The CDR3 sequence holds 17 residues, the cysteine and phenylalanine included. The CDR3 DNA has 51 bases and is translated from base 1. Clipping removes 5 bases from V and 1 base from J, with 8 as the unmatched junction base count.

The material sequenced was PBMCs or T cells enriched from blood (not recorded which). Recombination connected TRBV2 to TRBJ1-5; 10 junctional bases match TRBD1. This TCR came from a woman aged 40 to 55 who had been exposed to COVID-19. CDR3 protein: CASSSGQGTGSNQPQHF. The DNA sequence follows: TGTGCCAGCAGTTCGGGACAGGGGACTGGGAGCAATCAGCCCCAGCATTTT.